The 28 T cell receptor beta chains in this list originate from one sample, sequenced in a study of CD8 T cells in ankylosing spondylitis. These receptors lack a known antigen. Findings of the study overall: Within ankylosing spondylitis blood, a TCR beta motif made up of eight highly homologous variants appeared to be characteristic.

A single record per CDR3 protein comes from TCRdb applying MiXCR to the 5' RACE reads. The table lists over 700,000 distinct CDR3 sequences, roughly 19% of them singletons, with 15% to 20% in the top ten. Sequencing input: blood, either unsorted or a sorted T cell fraction (not recorded which). The source is a male donor with ankylosing spondylitis.

Note on this clonotype: Its ends do not fully match the called genes, so a read error is possible. V usage is TRBV5-1 and J usage is TRBJ1-1; D might be TRBD1 (6 bases). Germline V lookup: CDR1 SGHRS, CDR2 YFSETQ. This CDR3 spans 15 amino acids. CDR3 DNA sequence: TGCGCCAGCAGCTTGGAGGCAGGGTGGGACACTGGAGCTTTCTTT. Translated: CASSLEAGWDTGAFF.

This chain joins TRBV20-1 and TRBJ2-7; 10 bases line up with TRBD2. J was trimmed by 3 bases and V by 1 base; bases with no gene match: 6. CDR3 length equals 15 residues. Germline-derived CDR1 and CDR2 are DFQATT and SNEGSKA (reference sequence). This chain's CDR3 is CSARGGSGRFYEQYF. The CDR3 DNA is TGCAGTGCTAGAGGGGGTAGCGGGAGGTTCTACGAGCAGTACTTC.

The chain employs TRBV20-1 and TRBJ2-1; D is ambiguous. Per the germline V gene, CDR1 is DFQATT and CDR2 is SNEGSKA (reference sequence). CDR3 size: 17 residues. Trimming removed 0 bases at V and 8 bases at J, with 23 bases between. The CDR3 DNA is TGCAGTGCTAGAGAAAGGGTTTCGGCTAGTCCGCAGGATGAGCAGTTCTTC. Encoded protein: CSARERVSASPQDEQFF.

V gene TRBV28 combines with J gene TRBJ2-7; D remains unclear. The CDR3 has 15 amino acids. Between the trimmed V and J ends, which lost 7 bases and 0 bases, there was a span of 16 bases. CDR1 is MDHEN, CDR2 SYDVKM, per germline. This chain's CDR3 is CASTPERPSSYEQYF. The CDR3 nucleotides read TGTGCCAGCACCCCGGAGAGGCCTAGCTCCTACGAGCAGTACTTC.

This chain connects TRBV20-1 to TRBJ2-2; TRBD1 agrees at 7 bases. Unmatched junction bases numbered 11, after V lost 6 bases and J lost 4 bases. Germline loops: CDR1 DFQATT, CDR2 SNEGSKA (reference sequence). This CDR3 is built from 15 residues. The CDR3 reads CSARGSSRATGELFF. CDR3 bases: TGCAGTGCCAGGGGGAGTAGTCGGGCCACCGGGGAGCTGTTTTTT.

The CDR3 bases are TGCAGTGCTCCCCATTCGGGACTAGCGGGAGAGACCCAGTACTTC. Amino acid sequence: CSAPHSGLAGETQYF. The chain uses TRBV20-1 and TRBJ2-5, with 12 bases aligning to TRBD2. Germline loops: CDR1 DFQATT, CDR2 SNEGSKA (reference sequence). The CDR3 loop spans 15 amino acids. The ends lost 5 bases at V and 4 bases at J; junction bases unmatched: 8.

The chain recombines TRBV27 with TRBJ1-2; D uncertain. V was pared by 6 bases and J by 0 bases, with 14 bases between. The CDR3 has 15 residues. Germline V gene sequence: CDR1 MNHEY, CDR2 SMNVEV (reference sequence). The CDR3 bases are TGTGCCAGCAGGCTGAAGGTGGAGACTAACTATGGCTACACCTTC. Encoded protein: CASRLKVETNYGYTF.

This chain links TRBV11-2 with TRBJ1-6; D unresolved. V dropped 0 bases and J dropped 7 bases, with 22 bases sitting between them. From germline, CDR1 is SGHAT and CDR2 FQNNGV. This CDR3 region has 19 residues. DNA for the CDR3: TGTGCCAGCAGCTTAGATGGCTTGGCATGGCCCCCGCTAAATTCACCCCTCCACTTT. This translates into CASSLDGLAWPPLNSPLHF.

A few counts support this clonotype. V gene TRBV12-3 or TRBV12-4 combines with J gene TRBJ1-1; the D is unclear. The CDR3 loop spans 14 amino acids. Trimming pared 6 bases from V and 0 bases from J, leaving 11 bases between. CDR3 sequence: CASRRHGMNTEAFF. The CDR3 bases are TGTGCCAGCAGACGACATGGGATGAACACTGAAGCTTTCTTT.

This clonotype was counted between two and nine times. The chain has TRBV10-3 and TRBJ2-1, with D hard to call. This CDR3 is built from 11 residues. Trimming cost V 0 bases and J 10 bases, with 4 bases left between them. Germline assignment: CDR1 ENHRY and CDR2 SYGVKD. CDR3 sequence: CAISESWEQFF. Written as DNA, the CDR3 is TGTGCCATCAGTGAGTCTTGGGAGCAGTTCTTC.

The chain has TRBV12-3 or TRBV12-4 and TRBJ2-1, with D unclear. V shed 2 bases and J shed 4 bases, with 15 bases lying between them. The CDR3 length is 16 residues. CDR3 in DNA: TGTGCCAGCAGTTTAATGACCCCAAGGGATTACAATGAGCAGTTCTTC. It specifies CASSLMTPRDYNEQFF.

V gene TRBV15 combines with J gene TRBJ2-1; TRBD1 is a possible D gene (5 bases). Trimming removed 0 bases from V and 14 bases from J, with 14 bases in between. Per germline, CDR1 LNHNV and CDR2 YYDKDF (reference sequence). The CDR3 spans 13 residues. The CDR3 reads CATSRDIAQDEFF. DNA for the CDR3: TGTGCCACCAGCAGAGATATCGCACAGGACGAGTTCTTC.

CDR3 DNA: TGTGCCAGCAGCCTCCAGGGGGGCGGCACCGGGGAGCTGTTTTTT. This translates into CASSLQGGGTGELFF. The rearrangement joins TRBV7-2 to TRBJ2-2; D perhaps matches TRBD1 (7 bases). This CDR3 has 15 residues. The germline V gene has CDR1 SGHTA and CDR2 FQGNSA. Deletions cut 5 bases from V and 4 bases from J, with 14 bases between.

This clonotype was counted a few times. This rearrangement joins TRBV19 to TRBJ2-7; a possible D gene is TRBD2 (6 bases). The CDR3 has 15 amino acids. Germline CDR1 and CDR2: LNHDA and SQIVND (reference sequence). With 3 bases removed from V and 0 bases from J, the gap between germline ends came to 12 bases. The CDR3 DNA is TGTGCCAGTAGTATTTCGGCGGGGCCCTCCTACGAGCAGTACTTC. Amino acids: CASSISAGPSYEQYF.

The rearrangement joins TRBV20-1 to TRBJ2-4; no reliable D call. The germline V and J ends were trimmed by 1 base and 5 bases, with 9 bases remaining between them. CDR1 DFQATT and CDR2 SNEGSKA come from the germline V gene (reference sequence). CDR3 length equals 13 residues. The CDR3 here is CSARGSGENIQYF. As DNA, the CDR3 is TGCAGTGCTAGAGGGTCAGGAGAAAACATTCAGTACTTC.

This chain connects TRBV5-1 to TRBJ2-7; 11 bases align to TRBD2. The germline V gene has CDR1 SGHRS and CDR2 YFSETQ. The ends lost 4 bases at V and 1 base at J; junction bases unmatched: 10. This CDR3 region has 17 residues. CDR3 sequence (DNA): TGCGCCAGCAGCCTGGGACTAGCGGCCGGGGGTTCCTACGAGCAGTACTTC. Its translation is CASSLGLAAGGSYEQYF.

The V and J genes are TRBV5-1 and TRBJ1-1; D perhaps matches TRBD1 (5 bases). Germline V gene sequence: CDR1 SGHRS, CDR2 YFSETQ. V was cut by 7 bases and J by 4 bases, with 17 bases left in between. The CDR3 extends over 14 amino acids. Here the CDR3 reads CASSTDGLSTEAFF. The CDR3 DNA reads TGCGCCAGCTCGACAGACGGTTTGAGCACTGAAGCTTTCTTT. Looking up the rest from reference TRBV5-1 and TRBJ1-1 gives the full variable domain: KAGVTQTPRYLIKTRGQQVTLSCSPISGHRSVSWYQQTPGQGLQFLFEYFSETQRNKGNFPGRFSGRQFSNSRSEMNVSTLELGDSALYLCASSTDGLSTEAFFGQGTRLTVV.

The chain carries TRBV9 and TRBJ1-5; 10 positions match TRBD1. The V segment lost 4 bases and the J segment 6 bases; nucleotides outside the gene matches: 7. The CDR3 covers 15 residues. Germline values: CDR1 SGDLS, CDR2 YYNGEE. The CDR3 sequence: CASSPGTGEGQPQHF. The CDR3 DNA is TGTGCCAGCAGCCCTGGGACAGGGGAAGGTCAGCCCCAGCATTTT.

V gene TRBV6-1 combines with J gene TRBJ1-2; no clear D. This CDR3 is built from 17 residues. Trimming took 6 bases from V and 0 from J, leaving 20 bases between them. The germline V gene has CDR1 MNHNS and CDR2 SASEGT. CDR3 coding DNA: TGTGCCAGCAGCTTCCGGCTTGGAGTCGGGGCTAACTATGGCTACACCTTC. This translates into CASSFRLGVGANYGYTF.

The V call is TRBV9, the J call TRBJ2-1; no clear D gene. This CDR3 has 12 residues. The germline V and J ends were trimmed by 3 bases and 7 bases, with 8 bases remaining between them. In germline, CDR1 is SGDLS, CDR2 YYNGEE. The DNA of the CDR3 is TGTGCCAGCAGCGGTCCTGTGAATGAGCAGTTCTTC. This encodes CASSGPVNEQFF.

In this sample, this clonotype turned up a few times. The V and J genes are TRBV7-3 and TRBJ2-5; TRBD2 is a possible D gene (6 bases). V was clipped by 4 bases and J by 5 bases, with 17 bases between them. This CDR3 has 15 amino acids. Germline CDR1 and CDR2: SGHTA and FQGTGA. CDR3 in DNA: TGTGCCAGCAGCTCGGGGGAGTATCAAGGGGAGACCCAGTACTTC. It codes for CASSSGEYQGETQYF.

This clonotype showed up just a few times. V gene TRBV12-5 combines with J gene TRBJ1-5; 10 bases agree with TRBD1. From germline, CDR1 is LGHNT and CDR2 FRNRAP. V lost 5 bases and J lost 6; bases outside the gene matches: 1. CDR3 length equals 13 residues. The CDR3 region is CASGRTGGQPQHF. In DNA, the CDR3 is TGTGCTAGTGGTAGGACAGGGGGTCAGCCCCAGCATTTT.

This rearrangement joins TRBV11-2 to TRBJ2-1; 8 bases line up with TRBD2. The V gene end was trimmed by 0 bases and the J gene end by 2 bases; junction bases not matched to a gene: 6. CDR3 length: 17 amino acids. The germline gives CDR1 SGHAT, CDR2 FQNNGV. Here the CDR3 DNA reads TGTGCCAGCAGCTTAGAGGTTAGCGGGAAGACCTACAATGAGCAGTTCTTC. This gives the protein CASSLEVSGKTYNEQFF.

This clonotype was detected only a few times. This chain links TRBV9 with TRBJ1-1; the D is unclear. This CDR3 spans 15 amino acids. Looked up from germline, CDR1 is SGDLS and CDR2 is YYNGEE. The germline V and J ends were trimmed by 3 bases and 6 bases, with 18 bases remaining between them. The CDR3 sequence is CASSGPENLKPEAFF. The CDR3, as DNA: TGTGCCAGCAGCGGACCAGAGAACCTAAAGCCTGAAGCTTTCTTT.

The CDR3 DNA follows: TGTGCCAGCAGAAGCGGGACAGGGCCTAATGAAAAACTGTTTTTT. Amino acids: CASRSGTGPNEKLFF. J is TRBJ1-4 and V is TRBV28, with TRBD1 matching over 9 bases. CDR1 MDHEN and CDR2 SYDVKM come from the germline V gene. Trimming cost V 6 bases and J 3 bases; bases outside gene matches: 5. CDR3 length: 15 amino acids.

In this sample, this clonotype turned up a few times. The chain uses TRBV20-1 and TRBJ2-1, with TRBD1 identical over 9 bases. CDR1 is DFQATT and CDR2 is SNEGSKA in the germline V gene (reference sequence). This CDR3 has 15 residues. The J segment lost 4 bases and the V segment lost 4 bases, leaving 8 bases of the junction unmatched. CDR3 amino acids: CSAKPRDREYNEQFF. The CDR3 DNA reads as TGCAGTGCTAAACCCCGGGACAGGGAATACAATGAGCAGTTCTTC.

The chain uses TRBV27 and TRBJ1-5, with unresolved D. CDR3 length: 14 residues. V was cut by 4 bases and J by 4 bases, with 11 bases left in between. Germline V gene sequence: CDR1 MNHEY, CDR2 SMNVEV (reference sequence). The DNA for the CDR3 is TGTGCCAGCAGTTCCCTTCCTGCTAATCAGCCCCAGCATTTT. This gives the protein CASSSLPANQPQHF.

The chain recombines TRBV7-9 with TRBJ2-4; TRBD2 matches at 9 bases. The CDR3 length is 14 residues. The V gene end was trimmed by 7 bases and the J gene end by 4 bases; junction bases not matched to a gene: 5. Germline V gives CDR1 SEHNR, CDR2 FQNEAQ (reference sequence). The chain's CDR3 is CASTIAGGKNIQYF. DNA of the CDR3: TGTGCCAGCACCATCGCGGGAGGGAAAAACATTCAGTACTTC.